This TCR beta chain derives from a study of blood T cell repertoires in COVID-19. Study-level background: Samples came from the United States, Italy and Spain, spanning acute and convalescent COVID-19.

Per germline, CDR1 SGDLS and CDR2 YYNGEE. The CDR3 loop spans 16 amino acids. V dropped 0 bases and J dropped 4 bases, with 14 bases sitting between them. In the authors' methods: Amplification with reference gene primers provided the estimates of nucleated cell counts. The data were produced by immunoSEQ multiplex PCR, yet TCRdb's version contains in-frame clones alone and is incomplete. The V and J calls and clone size come from that table; D and trimming were worked out from the DNA. The repertoire holds 400,000 to 550,000 clones, with roughly nine tenths as singletons. The source is a woman in her late teens or twenties with acute COVID-19. The chain couples TRBV9 to TRBJ1-3, with D maybe TRBD1 (6 bases). Source material: PBMCs or T cells enriched from blood (not recorded which). Written as DNA, the CDR3 is TGTGCCAGCAGCGTAGGGCGGGGGGCGAGAGGAAACACCATATATTTT. This codes for CASSVGRGARGNTIYF.